These 30 T cell receptor beta chains originate from one sample sequenced in a study of blood T cell repertoires in COVID-19. Here immunoSEQ multiplex PCR was the method, and the copy in TCRdb shows in-frame clones only, minus some. The repertoire holds approximately 150,000 clones, with roughly nine tenths as singletons. The source material was peripheral blood. The receptors here all came from a human donor in a cohort sampled during active COVID-19.

About this clone itself: Distinct nucleotide sequences in the sample also encode this CDR3. This chain uses TRBV27 with TRBJ2-5; 8 bases are shared with TRBD2. Germline CDR1 is MNHEY and CDR2 is SMNVEV (reference sequence). The CDR3 spans 14 residues. The junction had 5 bases not matched to a gene; V was cut back by 6 bases and J by 2 bases. CDR3 nucleotides: TGTGCCAGCAGCCATAGCGGGGAACAAGAGACCCAGTACTTC. This translates into CASSHSGEQETQYF.

The rearrangement links TRBV9 to TRBJ1-1; 8 bases are a match to TRBD1. CDR3 size: 18 residues. From germline, CDR1 is SGDLS and CDR2 YYNGEE. V was clipped by 0 bases and J by 4 bases; unmatched bases: 14. Here the CDR3 DNA reads TGTGCCAGCAGCGTAGAATCCGGGACAGGTGGTTGGGGCACTGAAGCTTTCTTT. It yields the protein CASSVESGTGGWGTEAFF.

This chain joins TRBV4-2 and TRBJ2-5; TRBD1 is a possible D gene (6 bases). The germline V gene has CDR1 LGHNA and CDR2 YNFKEQ. The CDR3 sequence is 16 residues long. The germline V and J ends were trimmed by 1 base and 3 bases, with 15 bases remaining between them. The CDR3: CASSQVTTGEEETQYF. The CDR3 DNA is TGTGCCAGCAGCCAAGTAACGACAGGCGAGGAAGAGACCCAGTACTTC.

There are a few counts of this clone. This chain links TRBV18 with TRBJ2-1, with 8 bases identical to TRBD2. The ends lost 5 bases at V and 6 bases at J; junction bases unmatched: 3. The CDR3 sequence is 13 residues long. Germline lookup yields CDR1 KGHSH and CDR2 LQKENI. CDR3 protein: CASSSGLGNEQFF. For the CDR3, the DNA is TGTGCCAGCTCATCGGGACTAGGCAATGAGCAGTTCTTC.

The J gene is TRBJ2-1, the V gene TRBV3-1 (or the pseudogene TRBV3-2); TRBD1 matches at 7 bases. Germline V CDR1 and CDR2: LGHDT, YNNKEL (reference sequence). V shed 6 bases, J shed 4 bases, and the junction held 9 bases outside the gene matches. The CDR3 runs 15 residues. CDR3 protein: CASSRSRTGYNEQFF. The CDR3 DNA follows: TGTGCCAGCAGTCGATCCAGGACAGGATACAATGAGCAGTTCTTC.

V is TRBV5-1 and J is TRBJ1-1, with D maybe TRBD1 (5 bases). This CDR3 region has 17 residues. Trimming removed 1 base at V and 1 base at J, with 17 bases between. Germline CDR1 reads SGHRS; CDR2 reads YFSETQ. CDR3 in DNA: TGCGCCAGCAGCTTGATGTGGGGCGGAAGTAGGAACACTGAAGCTTTCTTT. Translating it yields CASSLMWGGSRNTEAFF.

The chain is built from TRBV7-9 and TRBJ1-2; 8 bases line up with TRBD1. V trimming: 6 bases; J trimming: 9 bases; junction bases outside the gene matches: 6. Germline assignment: CDR1 SEHNR and CDR2 FQNEAQ (reference sequence). This CDR3 contains 12 residues. DNA for the CDR3: TGTGCCAGCAGTTTCGGACAGGGCAGCTACACCTTC. Translated, it gives CASSFGQGSYTF.

The chain carries TRBV18 and TRBJ1-1, with 8 bases aligning to TRBD1. The germline gives CDR1 KGHSH, CDR2 LQKENI. After removal of 0 bases from V and 5 bases from J, the junction contained 8 bases not matched to a gene. The CDR3 length is 16 residues. The DNA for the CDR3 is TGTGCCAGCTCACCACCAACAGGGGGAATGGGGACTGAAGCTTTCTTT. It codes for CASSPPTGGMGTEAFF.

V usage is TRBV5-1 and J usage is TRBJ2-7, with a possible D match to TRBD2 (5 bases). Between the trimmed V and J ends, which lost 3 bases and 5 bases, there was a span of 6 bases. Germline V lookup: CDR1 SGHRS, CDR2 YFSETQ. The CDR3 length is 11 residues. The CDR3 bases are TGCGCCAGCAGCTCTAGCAACGAGCAGTACTTC. It encodes CASSSSNEQYF. The full variable domain, completed using reference TRBV5-1 and TRBJ2-7, is KAGVTQTPRYLIKTRGQQVTLSCSPISGHRSVSWYQQTPGQGLQFLFEYFSETQRNKGNFPGRFSGRQFSNSRSEMNVSTLELGDSALYLCASSSSNEQYFGPGTRLTVT.

The chain has TRBV7-3 and TRBJ1-6, with D possibly matching TRBD1 (5 bases). Between the trimmed V and J ends, which lost 1 base and 6 bases, there was a span of 10 bases. The CDR3 totals 15 residues. The germline V gene encodes CDR1 SGHTA and CDR2 FQGTGA. The CDR3 loop is CASSLMGPGNSPLHF. The CDR3 DNA is TGTGCCAGCAGCTTAATGGGGCCCGGTAATTCACCCCTCCACTTT.

V and J are TRBV2 and TRBJ2-7; the D gene is possibly TRBD1 (6 bases). This CDR3 is built from 15 residues. From germline, CDR1 is SNHLY and CDR2 FYNNEI. V lost 1 base and J lost 1, with 11 bases in between. Here the CDR3 reads CASSEGRDISYEQYF. For the CDR3, the DNA is TGTGCCAGCAGTGAAGGCCGGGACATTTCCTACGAGCAGTACTTC.

This clone showed up just a few times. The CDR3 is CASSQELPDTQYF. The DNA of the CDR3 is TGTGCCAGCAGCCAAGAACTCCCAGATACGCAGTATTTT. The chain joins TRBV3-1 (or the pseudogene TRBV3-2) to TRBJ2-3; D is unclear. The V end was cut by 0 bases, the J end by 4 bases, with 5 bases between. The CDR3 is 13 amino acids. Germline V gives CDR1 LGHDT, CDR2 YNNKEL (reference sequence).

In this sample, this clone turned up once. The rearrangement joins TRBV7-2 to TRBJ1-1; 8 bases are shared with TRBD1. This CDR3 is built from 15 residues. Looked up from germline, CDR1 is SGHTA and CDR2 is FQGNSA. V lost 4 bases, J lost 4 bases, and 8 bases stayed unmatched. DNA for the CDR3: TGTGCCAGCAGCTCCAGACAGGGGTCAGGCACTGAAGCTTTCTTT. This encodes CASSSRQGSGTEAFF.

The V gene is TRBV19, the J gene TRBJ2-3, with D tentatively TRBD1 (6 bases). V lost 1 base and J lost 8, with 10 bases in between. The germline V gene has CDR1 LNHDA and CDR2 SQIVND (reference sequence). The CDR3 has 13 residues. The CDR3 nucleotides are TGTGCCAGTAGTATAGGTCCAGGGGCTACGCAGTATTTT. It is translated as CASSIGPGATQYF. Full variable domain (outside the CDR3, taken from reference TRBV19 and TRBJ2-3): DGGITQSPKYLFRKEGQNVTLSCEQNLNHDAMYWYRQDPGQGLRLIYYSQIVNDFQKGDIAEGYSVSREKKESFPLTVTSAQKNPTAFYLCASSIGPGATQYFGPGTRLTVL.

The rearrangement uses TRBV7-9 and TRBJ1-2, with 7 bases lining up with TRBD1. The ends lost 1 base at V and 4 bases at J; junction bases unmatched: 0. CDR3 length: 13 residues. Germline CDR1 reads SEHNR; CDR2 reads FQNEAQ (reference sequence). The CDR3: CASSLGTGYGYTF. CDR3 DNA: TGTGCCAGCAGCTTAGGGACAGGCTATGGCTACACCTTC.

The chain couples TRBV4-1 to TRBJ1-1; unclear D gene. The V end lost 4 bases, the J end lost 5 bases, and 17 bases lay between the germline ends. The CDR3 contains 15 residues. Germline V CDR1 and CDR2: MGHRA, YSYEKL. This CDR3 reads CASSLTDPVRTEAFF. The DNA for the CDR3 is TGCGCCAGCAGCCTAACAGACCCGGTTCGGACTGAAGCTTTCTTT.

V usage is TRBV5-4 and J usage is TRBJ1-2; D is ambiguous. The CDR3 has 13 residues. Germline V gene sequence: CDR1 SGHNT, CDR2 YYREEE (reference sequence). V lost 4 bases to trimming and J lost 3 bases, with 10 bases between them. The DNA of the CDR3 is TGTGCCAGCAGCCTAGACCTGGACTATGGCTACACCTTC. It codes for CASSLDLDYGYTF. Full variable domain (outside the CDR3, taken from reference TRBV5-4 and TRBJ1-2): ETGVTQSPTHLIKTRGQQVTLRCSSQSGHNTVSWYQQALGQGPQFIFQYYREEENGRGNFPPRFSGLQFPNYSSELNVNALELDDSALYLCASSLDLDYGYTFGSGTRLTVV.

This clone appeared a single time. The V gene is TRBV10-3, the J gene TRBJ2-7; perhaps TRBD2 as D (6 bases). Deletions cut 10 bases from V and 2 bases from J, with 18 bases between. Per germline, CDR1 ENHRY and CDR2 SYGVKD. This CDR3 comprises 14 residues. CDR3: CATNSDGGTYEQYF. The CDR3 coding sequence is TGTGCCACCAACAGCGACGGGGGTACCTACGAGCAGTACTTC.

The V gene is TRBV11-3, the J gene TRBJ2-5, with unresolved D. CDR1 and CDR2 (germline): SGHNT, YENEEA. V lost 1 base and J 4 bases, leaving 4 bases between the germline ends. The CDR3 is 12 amino acids. The CDR3: CASSLAGETQYF. CDR3 nucleotide sequence: TGTGCCAGCAGCTTAGCCGGAGAGACCCAGTACTTC.

This chain joins TRBV5-1 and TRBJ1-1; D remains ambiguous. The CDR3 loop spans 15 amino acids. Germline CDR1 and CDR2: SGHRS and YFSETQ. V lost 1 base, J lost 2 bases, and 12 bases lay in between. CDR3 loop: CASSLYGELNTEAFF. The CDR3 DNA is TGCGCCAGCAGCTTGTACGGGGAGCTAAACACTGAAGCTTTCTTT.

This chain links TRBV4-2 with TRBJ2-5; TRBD1 matches 7 bases. Germline loops: CDR1 LGHNA, CDR2 YNFKEQ. The CDR3 extends over 12 amino acids. J was trimmed by 10 bases and V by 2 bases; bases with no gene match: 4. CDR3 sequence: CASSQSQGIQYF. In DNA, the CDR3 is TGTGCCAGCAGCCAATCACAGGGGATCCAGTACTTC.

The chain combines TRBV5-1 with TRBJ2-7; TRBD1 aligns across 9 bases. CDR3 length: 14 amino acids. After removal of 5 bases from V and 3 bases from J, the junction contained 6 bases not matched to a gene. Germline V lookup: CDR1 SGHRS, CDR2 YFSETQ. The CDR3 is CASRLGTGSYEQYF. The CDR3 DNA reads TGCGCCAGCAGACTGGGGACAGGGAGCTACGAGCAGTACTTC.

The chain carries TRBV27 and TRBJ1-1; 8 bases fit TRBD1. V dropped 5 bases and J dropped 6; count of bases not matched to a gene: 5. The CDR3 is made up of 13 amino acids. In germline, CDR1 is MNHEY, CDR2 SMNVEV (reference sequence). The CDR3, as DNA: TGTGCCAGCAGTACGGACAGGGAACCTGAAGCTTTCTTT. Translation: CASSTDREPEAFF.

Here the CDR3 reads CATSLGLADNEQFF. CDR3 coding DNA: TGTGCCACCAGTTTGGGACTAGCGGACAATGAGCAGTTCTTC. The V and J genes are TRBV15 and TRBJ2-1; TRBD2 matches at 11 bases. After removal of 6 bases from V and 5 bases from J, the junction contained 3 bases not matched to a gene. CDR3 length: 14 amino acids. Germline lookup yields CDR1 LNHNV and CDR2 YYDKDF (reference sequence).

The sample holds one count of this clone. J is TRBJ1-4 and V is TRBV7-8, with TRBD1 as a possible D gene (5 bases). Trimming removed 4 bases at V and 0 bases at J, with 9 bases between. The CDR3 totals 15 residues. Germline V gene lookup returns CDR1 SGHVS and CDR2 FQNEAQ. Here the CDR3 reads CASSSTAATNEKLFF. In DNA form, the CDR3 reads TGTGCCAGCAGCTCGACAGCTGCAACTAATGAAAAACTGTTTTTT.

CDR3 sequence (DNA): TGTGCCAGCAGCTTAGGGAGTGGGGGGTCCCCAGATACGCAGTATTTT. Amino acid sequence: CASSLGSGGSPDTQYF. This rearrangement joins TRBV11-2 to TRBJ2-3; tentative D call: TRBD2 (6 bases). Looked up from germline, CDR1 is SGHAT and CDR2 is FQNNGV. The CDR3 length is 16 residues. Between the trimmed V and J ends, which lost 1 base and 4 bases, there was a span of 15 bases. Looking up the rest from reference TRBV11-2 and TRBJ2-3 gives the full variable domain: EAGVAQSPRYKIIEKRQSVAFWCNPISGHATLYWYQQILGQGPKLLIQFQNNGVVDDSQLPKDRFSAERLKGVDSTLKIQPAKLEDSAVYLCASSLGSGGSPDTQYFGPGTRLTVL.

This chain links TRBV2 with TRBJ1-4, with D possibly matching TRBD1 (5 bases). With 3 bases removed from V and 8 bases from J, the gap between germline ends came to 10 bases. The CDR3 totals 13 residues. Germline lookup yields CDR1 SNHLY and CDR2 FYNNEI. CDR3 in amino acids: CASSEQGGEKLFF. CDR3 coding DNA: TGTGCCAGCAGTGAGCAGGGTGGCGAAAAACTGTTTTTT.

The chain employs TRBV5-1 and TRBJ2-5, with TRBD1 as a possible D gene (6 bases). The CDR3 is 14 amino acids. Trimming removed 3 bases from V and 4 bases from J, with 13 bases in between. The germline gives CDR1 SGHRS, CDR2 YFSETQ. CDR3 protein: CASSSRDNGETQYF. The CDR3 region has the DNA TGCGCCAGCAGCTCCCGGGACAACGGAGAGACCCAGTACTTC.

The chain's CDR3 is CASSVAVANYGYTF. CDR3 nucleotide sequence: TGTGCCAGCAGCGTAGCCGTAGCTAACTATGGCTACACCTTC. This chain joins TRBV9 and TRBJ1-2; D unclear. This CDR3 is built from 14 residues. Germline V gene lookup returns CDR1 SGDLS and CDR2 YYNGEE. Trimming took off 0 bases at V and 0 bases at J, with 6 bases between the two ends.

This sequence joins TRBV14 and TRBJ2-3; the match to TRBD1 covers 11 bases. V shed 5 bases, J shed 4 bases, and the junction held 8 bases outside the gene matches. CDR3 length: 16 residues. Per germline, CDR1 SGHDN and CDR2 FVKESK. The DNA of the CDR3 is TGTGCCAGCAGCTTCTGGAGGACAGGGGGCCCAGATACGCAGTATTTT. Amino acid sequence: CASSFWRTGGPDTQYF.